This TCR beta chain was identified during a study of Graves' ophthalmopathy and Graves' hyperthyroidism. Study-level results: Blood repertoires reportedly contained most expanded thyroid clonotypes above 0.001 frequency.

The authors amplified TCR beta CDR3 regions from RNA transcripts. First-round RT-PCR relied on HTBI primers, and a second-round multiplex PCR came next. MiXCR, applied by TCRdb to the multiplex PCR reads, yields one record per CDR3 protein. This table holds 650,000 to 800,000 distinct CDR3 sequences, roughly two fifths found once. Germline CDR1 is LGHNA and CDR2 is YNFKEQ. This CDR3 contains 14 residues. Trimming stripped 0 bases from V and 7 bases from J, with 10 bases between. Clinical symptoms, serum thyroxine, TRAb, thyroid ultrasound and orbital computed tomography determined diagnosis. The authors isolated PBMCs from 8.5 to 10 ml of fresh peripheral blood. Regarding this clonotype: Its antigen is undetermined.

Sequenced material: peripheral blood. The V call is TRBV4-2, the J call TRBJ1-3; D is undetermined. The source is an adult man with Graves' ophthalmopathy. In DNA form, the CDR3 reads TGTGCCAGCAGCCAAGAATCCGGGGAGAACACCATATATTTT. This translates into CASSQESGENTIYF.